A single T cell receptor beta chain is shown here with its context. Its antigen is still unknown. Subjects aged 18 to 65 presented with newly diagnosed hyperthyroidism of less than 2 months' duration. The data stem from a study of T cells in Graves' hyperthyroidism and ophthalmopathy. About the research overall: It was at initial diagnosis, before any treatment, that peripheral blood was collected. General observations from the study: Using 13 V-J features, a model discriminated ophthalmopathy from stable hyperthyroidism. Appearing also in blood were most of the thyroid clonotypes expanded above 0.001.

This CDR3 region has 11 residues. V lost 5 bases to trimming and J lost 0 bases, with 4 bases between them. Per the germline V gene, CDR1 is DFQATT and CDR2 is SNEGSKA (reference sequence). Template material for amplifying TCR beta CDR3 regions consisted of RNA transcripts. Researchers ran a first-round RT-PCR on the TCR CDR3 using the HTBI primer set. One entry per CDR3 protein results from TCRdb running MiXCR on the multiplex PCR reads. The sample records some 600,000 distinct CDR3 sequences, approximately 15% being singletons. The sequencing sample was made of blood. This chain uses TRBV20-1 with TRBJ2-5; D ambiguous. This clonotype was obtained from a young woman with Graves' hyperthyroidism that later progressed to Graves' ophthalmopathy. The CDR3 here is CSAPYQETQYF. The CDR3 DNA sequence: TGCAGTGCTCCGTACCAAGAGACCCAGTACTTC.